The 28 T cell receptor beta chains given below trace back to one sample, sequenced in a study of identical twins. In TCRdb, the 5' RACE reads were re-called with MiXCR into one record per CDR3 protein. The sample lists approximately 500,000 distinct CDR3 sequences, 24% occurring once. In addition, the sample was reused for a study of T cells expressing NK-cell markers.

Sequenced: CD4+ T cells sorted from blood. These receptor sequences come from a woman between 18 and 29 years old in good health.

This clonotype was picked up a small number of times. V is TRBV12-3 or TRBV12-4 and J is TRBJ2-1; D is possibly TRBD2 (5 bases). The CDR3 covers 12 residues. The V end lost 6 bases, the J end lost 10 bases, and 13 bases lay between the germline ends. The CDR3 loop is CASRRAGGEQFF. CDR3 nucleotides: TGTGCCAGCAGGCGCGCGGGTGGCGAGCAGTTCTTC.

This clonotype was seen only a few times. The genes are TRBV20-1 and TRBJ2-3; D may be TRBD2 (7 bases). V was clipped by 8 bases and J by 11 bases, with 23 bases between them. Per the germline V gene, CDR1 is DFQATT and CDR2 is SNEGSKA (reference sequence). This CDR3 is built from 13 residues. The CDR3 loop reads CSPWAGAQDRQYF. CDR3 sequence (DNA): TGCAGTCCCTGGGCGGGGGCCCAGGATCGGCAGTATTTT.

This clonotype was detected a few times. This chain links TRBV9 with TRBJ2-3; a weak D match, TRBD2 (6 bases). The CDR3 is made up of 15 amino acids. The germline V and J ends were trimmed by 0 bases and 6 bases, with 14 bases remaining between them. Germline V lookup: CDR1 SGDLS, CDR2 YYNGEE. The CDR3 DNA reads TGTGCCAGCAGCGTAGCGGCCGGGAGATACGATACGCAGTATTTT. Translated, it gives CASSVAAGRYDTQYF. The complete variable domain, with remaining parts taken from reference TRBV9 and TRBJ2-3, reads DSGVTQTPKHLITATGQRVTLRCSPRSGDLSVYWYQQSLDQGLQFLIQYYNGEERAKGNILERFSAQQFPDLHSELNLSSLELGDSALYFCASSVAAGRYDTQYFGPGTRLTVL.

The J gene is TRBJ1-6, the V gene TRBV7-2; no reliable D call. The CDR3 spans 11 residues. Germline lookup yields CDR1 SGHTA and CDR2 FQGNSA. V gave up 6 bases and J gave up 8 bases, with 5 bases separating them. CDR3 DNA: TGTGCCAGCAGTGAGGATTCACCCCTCCACTTT. Translated: CASSEDSPLHF.

This clonotype occurred many times. V usage is TRBV7-3 and J usage is TRBJ2-1; TRBD2 matches 9 bases. CDR1 SGHTA and CDR2 FQGTGA come from the germline V gene. This CDR3 has 15 residues. Trimming cost V 5 bases and J 1 base; bases outside gene matches: 3. In DNA form, the CDR3 reads TGTGCCAGCAGCCGTCTAGCGGGGTCCTACAATGAGCAGTTCTTC. It translates to CASSRLAGSYNEQFF.

This chain uses TRBV7-2 with TRBJ2-3, with 9 nucleotides matching TRBD2. This CDR3 is built from 15 residues. With 2 bases clipped from V and 7 bases from J, the junction kept 7 bases outside the gene matches. Germline V gene sequence: CDR1 SGHTA, CDR2 FQGNSA. DNA of the CDR3: TGTGCCAGCAGCTTATGGGCTAGCGGGGCCAATACGCAGTATTTT. Amino acid sequence: CASSLWASGANTQYF.

This sequence joins TRBV18 and TRBJ2-5, with a tentative D call TRBD2 (5 bases). CDR3 length: 14 residues. The germline V and J ends were trimmed by 2 bases and 4 bases, with 11 bases remaining between them. Germline-derived CDR1 and CDR2 are KGHSH and LQKENI. Here the CDR3 reads CASSPTTGRETQYF. CDR3 bases: TGTGCCAGCTCACCAACGACGGGGAGAGAGACCCAGTACTTC.

This clonotype was observed a handful of times. The chain has TRBV18 and TRBJ2-3, with 8 bases identical to TRBD1. Germline-derived CDR1 and CDR2 are KGHSH and LQKENI. CDR3 length: 15 amino acids. The V and J ends lost 3 bases and 4 bases, in that order; junction bases with no gene match: 6. The chain's CDR3 is CASSPPGQAADTQYF. CDR3 nucleotide sequence: TGTGCCAGCTCACCCCCGGGACAGGCGGCAGATACGCAGTATTTT.

The chain combines TRBV6-5 with TRBJ2-5; the D is unclear. V was pared by 5 bases and J by 4 bases, with 8 bases between. The germline V gene encodes CDR1 MNHEY and CDR2 SVGAGI. This CDR3 has 12 residues. CDR3 coding DNA: TGTGCCAGCAGTGACCCCCGAGAGACCCAGTACTTC. Translated: CASSDPRETQYF.

The V call is TRBV20-1, the J call TRBJ1-1; D is unresolved. V was trimmed by 5 bases and J by 3 bases, leaving 13 bases between them. The CDR3 totals 13 residues. In germline, CDR1 is DFQATT, CDR2 SNEGSKA (reference sequence). The CDR3 is CSADQGGYTEAFF. CDR3 sequence (DNA): TGCAGTGCTGACCAAGGAGGATACACTGAAGCTTTCTTT.

This clonotype appeared a few times. The gene calls are TRBV6-1 and TRBJ1-5; D is uncertain. Germline loops: CDR1 MNHNS, CDR2 SASEGT. This CDR3 comprises 12 residues. V was cut by 1 base and J by 5 bases, with 3 bases left in between. The DNA for the CDR3 is TGTGCCAGCAGTGAAGGGGATCAGCCCCAGCATTTT. Translating gives CASSEGDQPQHF.

The chain employs TRBV11-2 and TRBJ2-1; D might be TRBD2 (5 bases). CDR3 size: 15 residues. CDR1 and CDR2 (germline): SGHAT, FQNNGV. Trimming shortened V by 3 bases and J by 9 bases, and 18 bases separated the two germline ends. CDR3 sequence reads: CASSFLRPGFGEQFF. The CDR3 DNA is TGTGCCAGCAGCTTCTTGCGGCCGGGATTCGGTGAGCAGTTCTTC.

CDR3 in amino acids: CASSYLKEGGYTF. In DNA form, the CDR3 reads TGTGCCAGCAGTTACTTAAAGGAGGGGGGCTACACCTTC. The chain carries TRBV6-5 and TRBJ1-2, with D perhaps matching TRBD1 (5 bases). CDR3 length equals 13 residues. V lost 1 base and J 8 bases, leaving 11 bases between the germline ends. The germline V gene has CDR1 MNHEY and CDR2 SVGAGI.

The chain combines TRBV19 with TRBJ1-6, with a possible D match to TRBD1 (5 bases). Looked up from germline, CDR1 is LNHDA and CDR2 is SQIVND (reference sequence). The CDR3 extends over 14 amino acids. With 5 bases removed from V and 7 bases from J, the gap between germline ends came to 12 bases. CDR3 residues: CASSGRGRNSPLHF. For the CDR3, the DNA is TGTGCCAGTAGTGGCCGGGGGAGGAATTCACCCCTCCACTTT.

This rearrangement joins TRBV7-9 to TRBJ2-1; D remains unclear. The CDR3 covers 10 residues. Germline CDR1 reads SEHNR; CDR2 reads FQNEAQ (reference sequence). Trimming shortened V by 5 bases and J by 15 bases, and 11 bases separated the two germline ends. Here the CDR3 DNA reads TGTGCCAGCAGCCCCTTCGGTCTGTTCTTC. Residues: CASSPFGLFF. The whole variable domain, filled in from reference TRBV7-9 and TRBJ2-1, reads DTGVSQNPRHKITKRGQNVTFRCDPISEHNRLYWYRQTLGQGPEFLTYFQNEAQLEKSRLLSDRFSAERPKGSFSTLEIQRTEQGDSAMYLCASSPFGLFFGPGTRLTVL.

This clonotype was counted between two and nine times. The chain carries TRBV20-1 and TRBJ2-1; TRBD2 matches at 11 bases. Trimming removed 6 bases from V and 6 bases from J; junction bases left unmatched: 4. The CDR3 contains 13 residues. CDR1 is DFQATT, CDR2 SNEGSKA, per germline (reference sequence). The CDR3 loop is CSADGTSGNEQFF. DNA for the CDR3: TGCAGTGCCGACGGGACTAGCGGCAATGAGCAGTTCTTC.

In its sample, this clonotype was seen many times. J is TRBJ2-2 and V is TRBV15; D ambiguous. CDR1 and CDR2 (germline): LNHNV, YYDKDF (reference sequence). The V end lost 5 bases, the J end lost 7 bases, and 14 bases lay between the germline ends. The CDR3 is 14 residues long. DNA for the CDR3: TGTGCCACCAGCCGGTTGGGCACGATCGGGGAGCTGTTTTTT. Protein product: CATSRLGTIGELFF.

This clonotype was seen more than once but under ten times. This rearrangement joins TRBV20-1 to TRBJ2-3; TRBD2 agrees at 9 bases. Germline values: CDR1 DFQATT, CDR2 SNEGSKA (reference sequence). CDR3 length: 14 residues. The ends lost 5 bases at V and 3 bases at J; junction bases unmatched: 6. The CDR3 DNA is TGCAGTGCTCCTTTAGCGGGGGCAACAGATACGCAGTATTTT. Amino acid sequence: CSAPLAGATDTQYF.

This clonotype was observed a handful of times. The chain employs TRBV27 and TRBJ2-7; TRBD2 aligns across 12 bases. Germline V gene lookup returns CDR1 MNHEY and CDR2 SMNVEV (reference sequence). J gave up 5 bases and V 7 bases, and 12 bases lay outside the gene matches. The length of the CDR3 is 16 residues. DNA for the CDR3: TGTGCCAGCAATCCCGGCCGACTAGCGGGAGCCGACGAGCAGTACTTC. It translates to CASNPGRLAGADEQYF.

This clonotype was seen just once. This chain links TRBV10-3 with TRBJ1-1; TRBD1 might be the D (5 bases). This CDR3 contains 12 residues. V lost 2 bases to trimming and J lost 11 bases, with 12 bases between them. The germline gives CDR1 ENHRY, CDR2 SYGVKD. Written as DNA, the CDR3 is TGTGCCATCAGTGAGCGAAGTGGGGCGGCTTTCTTT. Translation gives CAISERSGAAFF.

The sample holds a few counts of this clonotype. V gene TRBV7-2 combines with J gene TRBJ2-7; D is undetermined. CDR3 length equals 12 residues. CDR1 SGHTA and CDR2 FQGNSA come from the germline V gene. The V and J ends lost 2 bases and 3 bases respectively, with 5 bases between them. The CDR3 nucleotides read TGTGCCAGCAGCTTATACTTCTACGAGCAGTACTTC. Protein: CASSLYFYEQYF.

V and J are TRBV2 and TRBJ2-2; 11 bases are a match to TRBD2. Germline CDR1 SNHLY, CDR2 FYNNEI. The CDR3 length is 17 residues. J was trimmed by 0 bases and V by 6 bases; bases with no gene match: 6. The CDR3 DNA sequence: TGTGCCAGCAGGATTGGGGGACTAGCGGCGAACACCGGGGAGCTGTTTTTT. Its translation is CASRIGGLAANTGELFF.

This chain uses TRBV20-1 with TRBJ2-7; D remains unclear. CDR3 length: 11 amino acids. V was clipped by 3 bases and J by 2 bases, with 5 bases between them. Germline assignment: CDR1 DFQATT and CDR2 SNEGSKA (reference sequence). The CDR3 reads CSARKTYEQYF. As DNA, the CDR3 is TGCAGTGCTAGGAAAACCTACGAGCAGTACTTC.

V gene TRBV10-3 combines with J gene TRBJ2-3, with D possibly being TRBD1 (5 bases). V was shortened by 8 bases and J by 2 bases, with 11 bases between the two germline ends. Per the germline V gene, CDR1 is ENHRY and CDR2 is SYGVKD. This CDR3 region has 13 residues. Here the CDR3 DNA reads TGTGCCATCCTGGCGGACAACACAGATACGCAGTATTTT. It translates to CAILADNTDTQYF.

The sample holds a few counts of this clonotype. The rearrangement joins TRBV5-1 to TRBJ1-1, with a possible D match to TRBD1 (5 bases). Trimming took off 1 base at V and 5 bases at J, with 9 bases between the two ends. The V gene's germline CDR1 is SGHRS and CDR2 YFSETQ. The CDR3 loop spans 13 amino acids. CDR3 sequence: CASSLMGVTEAFF. The DNA of the CDR3 is TGCGCCAGCAGCTTGATGGGGGTTACTGAAGCTTTCTTT.

CDR3 sequence reads: CATSRGPAGRRGQYF. For the CDR3, the DNA is TGTGCCACCAGCAGAGGTCCCGCGGGCCGACGTGGACAGTACTTC. The chain is built from TRBV15 and TRBJ2-7; weak D call: TRBD2 (5 bases). This CDR3 is 15 amino acids long. CDR1 is LNHNV and CDR2 is YYDKDF in the germline V gene (reference sequence). V was pared by 1 base and J by 10 bases, with 20 bases between.

This clonotype was observed a handful of times. The rearrangement links TRBV12-3 or TRBV12-4 to TRBJ1-5; no firm D call. Trimming shortened V by 3 bases and J by 3 bases, and 9 bases separated the two germline ends. The CDR3 sequence is 14 residues long. CDR3 nucleotide sequence: TGTGCCAGCAGTTTCAGGCAGCTCAATCAGCCCCAGCATTTT. Translation: CASSFRQLNQPQHF.

CDR3: CASRNGQVDLEEQFF. CDR3 bases: TGTGCCAGCAGGAACGGACAGGTGGATCTAGAAGAGCAGTTCTTC. The V gene is TRBV4-2, the J gene TRBJ2-1; 7 nucleotides line up with TRBD1. This CDR3 has 15 amino acids. Germline assignment: CDR1 LGHNA and CDR2 YNFKEQ. With 6 bases clipped from V and 10 bases from J, the junction kept 15 bases outside the gene matches.